A selection of T cell receptor beta chains follows, all from one sample in a study of Ad26.COV2.S vaccination and SARS-CoV-2 variants. The data were produced by immunoSEQ multiplex PCR, yet TCRdb's version contains in-frame clones alone and is incomplete. The sample lists around 300,000 clones; roughly 91% were seen once. The specimen was peripheral blood, collected in a trial of Ad26.COV2.S vaccine versus placebo. The source of these receptors is a person between 18 and 65 years old who received the Ad26.COV2.S COVID-19 vaccine or a placebo. Both conserved end residues are trimmed from each CDR3.

V	J	CDR3
TRBV19	TRBJ1-2	ASTQTLNYGYT
TRBV5-6	TRBJ1-2	ASSLATGEGYT
TRBV5-5	TRBJ2-7	ASSPGDRGPYEQY
TRBV7-6	TRBJ2-2	ASSFVRPGELF
TRBV5-5	TRBJ1-5	ASSLEVGINQPQH
TRBV7-9	TRBJ2-6	ASTTVGGRTFLSGANVLT
TRBV28	TRBJ2-1	ASSLSTRHEQF
TRBV5-4	TRBJ2-7	ASSWKGGYEQY
TRBV11-2	TRBJ2-2	ASSTGMNTGELF
TRBV5-1	TRBJ1-2	ASSRDRGLRAGYGYT
TRBV7-9	TRBJ1-2	ASSLETGVYGYT
TRBV5-6	TRBJ2-5	ASSLALGGAETQY
TRBV12-5	TRBJ2-1	ASGLVLTSSYNEQF